This T cell receptor beta chain was retrieved from a study of T-cell reconstitution after alpha-beta-depleted transplantation in children. Germline V gene lookup returns CDR1 SGHVS and CDR2 FNYEAQ. The CDR3 is 13 amino acids. Trimming took 6 bases from V and 3 from J, leaving 11 bases between them. This sample's TCRbeta library carried unique molecular identifier barcodes. TCRdb processed the PCR reads anew with MiXCR; each CDR3 protein has one entry. The table has about 420,000 distinct CDR3 sequences, 15% to 20% seen once. This clonotype was counted at least ten times. This sequence originates from a boy in the first two years of life who had a stem cell transplant for Wiskott-Aldrich syndrome, so the T cells may come from the graft donor. The chain couples TRBV7-6 to TRBJ2-5; D is perhaps TRBD1 or TRBD2 (5 bases each). The sample consisted of PBMCs, mostly from graft donor cells, taken 360 days after TCRalphabeta/CD19-depleted stem cell transplant. CDR3 sequence: CASRRGAKETQYF. DNA of the CDR3: TGTGCCAGCAGACGAGGGGCGAAAGAGACCCAGTACTTC.